Following are 29 T cell receptor beta chains from one sample sequenced in a study of cytomegalovirus exposure and HLA in healthy donors. Using immunoSEQ multiplex PCR, the repertoire was profiled, and TCRdb retains in-frame clones only, with some absent. Altogether 150,000 to 160,000 clones are present, roughly 90% being singletons, with the ten largest covering approximately 20%. Sequencing used PBMCs. These receptors were collected from a man aged 18-30 years in good health and CMV-seropositive.

This clone appeared a single time. CDR3 region: CASNGLAGDNEQFF. CDR3 nucleotides: TGTGCCAGCAACGGACTAGCGGGAGACAATGAGCAGTTCTTC. The chain employs TRBV6-5 and TRBJ2-1, with 13 bases aligning to TRBD2. The CDR3 totals 14 residues. V gave up 7 bases and J gave up 5 bases; unmatched junction bases: 2. Germline V gives CDR1 MNHEY, CDR2 SVGAGI.

The chain has TRBV5-1 and TRBJ1-1, with a tentative D call TRBD1 (6 bases). Trimming stripped 2 bases from V and 4 bases from J, with 12 bases between. CDR3 length: 14 residues. Germline CDR1 reads SGHRS; CDR2 reads YFSETQ. CDR3 residues: CASSLTGMFTEAFF. DNA for the CDR3: TGCGCCAGCAGCTTAACAGGGATGTTCACTGAAGCTTTCTTT.

The chain uses TRBV12-2 and TRBJ2-7; TRBD2 is the table's D call and was not checked against the DNA. TRBV12-2 is termed a pseudogene. There are 16 residues in the CDR3. For the CDR3, the DNA is TGTGCAAGTCGCTTAGCGGTGGAGCGGGAGGAGAGAGAGCAGTACTTC. It codes for CASRLAVEREEREQYF.

The chain uses TRBV18 and TRBJ2-7, with D maybe TRBD1 (6 bases). The V gene's germline CDR1 is KGHSH and CDR2 LQKENI. The V end lost 6 bases, the J end lost 6 bases, and 18 bases lay between the germline ends. This CDR3 is 14 amino acids long. CDR3 DNA sequence: TGTGCCAGCTCCCCAAAGGGGGTCCCGGCCGAGCAGTACTTC. Protein product: CASSPKGVPAEQYF.

The chain links TRBV11-3 to TRBJ2-7; 9 positions agree with TRBD2. The CDR3 is 15 residues long. Germline V CDR1 and CDR2: SGHNT, YENEEA. V lost 6 bases, J lost 5 bases, and 11 bases stayed unmatched. The CDR3 nucleotides read TGTGCCAGCAGTCTAGCGGCTAGCGGGAACGACGAGCAGTACTTC. Translated: CASSLAASGNDEQYF. The variable domain in full, completed from reference TRBV11-3 and TRBJ2-7, reads EAGVVQSPRYKIIEKKQPVAFWCNPISGHNTLYWYLQNLGQGPELLIRYENEEAVDDSQLPKDRFSAERLKGVDSTLKIQPAELGDSAVYLCASSLAASGNDEQYFGPGTRLTVT.

V gene TRBV7-2 combines with J gene TRBJ1-1; 10 nucleotides line up with TRBD1. Germline-derived CDR1 and CDR2 are SGHTA and FQGNSA. V dropped 5 bases and J dropped 6; count of bases not matched to a gene: 9. The CDR3 has 15 amino acids. The CDR3 loop reads CASSHAGTGEAEAFF. Here the CDR3 DNA reads TGTGCCAGCAGCCATGCCGGGACAGGGGAGGCTGAAGCTTTCTTT.

V gene TRBV7-3 combines with J gene TRBJ1-2; 8 positions agree with TRBD1. The CDR3 sequence is 14 residues long. Losses at the gene ends were 5 bases for V and 8 bases for J; bases not matched to a gene: 10. Germline-derived CDR1 and CDR2 are SGHTA and FQGTGA. Here the CDR3 reads CASSQGQGMVGYTF. Written as DNA, the CDR3 is TGTGCCAGCAGCCAAGGACAGGGAATGGTCGGCTACACCTTC.

The chain is built from TRBV19 and TRBJ1-2, with a tentative D call TRBD1 (6 bases). The germline V and J ends were trimmed by 0 bases and 0 bases, with 17 bases remaining between them. The CDR3 is 18 residues long. The V gene's germline CDR1 is LNHDA and CDR2 SQIVND (reference sequence). In DNA, the CDR3 is TGTGCCAGTAGTATAGATCGGGACACCCTGGCAGCTAACTATGGCTACACCTTC. Encoded protein: CASSIDRDTLAANYGYTF.

This clone has ten or more counts. The chain combines TRBV6-5 with TRBJ1-4; 11 nucleotides match TRBD1. V shed 5 bases, J shed 7 bases, and the junction held 6 bases outside the gene matches. Per the germline V gene, CDR1 is MNHEY and CDR2 is SVGAGI. The CDR3 totals 15 residues. DNA for the CDR3: TGTGCCAGCAGTCCCCGGACAGGGGGCCGTGAAAAACTGTTTTTT. It codes for CASSPRTGGREKLFF.

This chain connects TRBV19 to TRBJ2-5; tentatively, D is TRBD1 (6 bases). This CDR3 comprises 13 residues. V was trimmed by 6 bases and J by 5 bases, leaving 13 bases between them. The germline V gene has CDR1 LNHDA and CDR2 SQIVND (reference sequence). In DNA, the CDR3 is TGTGCCAGTAGAGGCCGACAGGAGGAGACCCAGTACTTC. The encoded protein is CASRGRQEETQYF.

The chain couples TRBV19 to TRBJ2-7; 10 bases line up with TRBD1. This CDR3 is built from 15 residues. V trimming: 5 bases; J trimming: 1 base; junction bases outside the gene matches: 5. The germline CDR1 and CDR2 sequences are LNHDA and SQIVND (reference sequence). CDR3 bases: TGTGCCAGTAGTCCCCGACAGGGGGCGTCCTACGAGCAGTACTTC. Translation gives CASSPRQGASYEQYF.

The rearrangement uses TRBV19 and TRBJ2-7; 10 nucleotides align to TRBD1. This CDR3 region has 17 residues. The trim removed 1 base at V and 0 bases at J, leaving 6 bases unmatched. CDR1 and CDR2 from the germline V gene are LNHDA and SQIVND (reference sequence). The CDR3 nucleotides read TGTGCCAGTAGTATAGCCGGGGGACAGGGGCCCTCCTACGAGCAGTACTTC. It yields the protein CASSIAGGQGPSYEQYF.

The rearrangement joins TRBV25-1 to TRBJ1-1; D gene unclear. Germline V gene sequence: CDR1 MGHDK, CDR2 SYGVNS. The V end was cut by 1 base, the J end by 1 base, with 13 bases between. This CDR3 has 16 amino acids. The CDR3 loop reads CASSESRWEGNTEAFF. In nucleotides, the CDR3 is TGTGCCAGCAGTGAATCTCGGTGGGAGGGGAACACTGAAGCTTTCTTT.

The V gene is TRBV6-1, the J gene TRBJ2-7; possibly TRBD2 for D (5 bases). Germline V CDR1 and CDR2: MNHNS, SASEGT. The CDR3 length is 17 residues. Between the trimmed V and J ends, which lost 0 bases and 0 bases, there was a span of 15 bases. The chain's CDR3 is CASSEARAAGSSYEQYF. DNA for the CDR3: TGTGCCAGCAGTGAAGCGAGGGCGGCGGGTAGCTCCTACGAGCAGTACTTC.

The rearrangement links TRBV9 to TRBJ1-4; weak D call: TRBD1 (6 bases). CDR1 is SGDLS and CDR2 is YYNGEE in the germline V gene. The ends were cut back, 4 bases at V and 10 bases at J, with 20 bases in the middle. The CDR3 loop spans 15 amino acids. The CDR3 region is CASSPHRDAVGKLFF. In DNA, the CDR3 is TGTGCCAGCAGCCCTCACAGGGATGCGGTTGGAAAACTGTTTTTT.

V gene TRBV28 combines with J gene TRBJ1-1, with unresolved D. Trimming pared 3 bases from V and 0 bases from J, leaving 8 bases between. Germline CDR1 is MDHEN and CDR2 is SYDVKM. The CDR3 runs to 14 residues. CDR3 residues: CASSFGLLNTEAFF. The DNA for the CDR3 is TGTGCCAGCAGTTTCGGACTGTTGAACACTGAAGCTTTCTTT.

The chain joins TRBV11-2 to TRBJ1-4; possible D gene TRBD1, 5 bases. V was pared by 3 bases and J by 8 bases, with 13 bases between. Germline values: CDR1 SGHAT, CDR2 FQNNGV. CDR3 length equals 14 residues. The CDR3 sequence: CASSFEGRGEKLFF. The CDR3 nucleotides are TGTGCCAGCAGCTTTGAAGGACGGGGGGAAAAACTGTTTTTT.

The genes are TRBV2 and TRBJ2-1; D may be TRBD2 (6 bases). The CDR3 sequence is 15 residues long. V was clipped by 8 bases and J by 4 bases, with 18 bases between them. Germline-derived CDR1 and CDR2 are SNHLY and FYNNEI. Written as DNA, the CDR3 is TGTGCCAGCTCACGGACTATCTCAGGATACAATGAGCAGTTCTTC. This codes for CASSRTISGYNEQFF.

The V gene is TRBV6-4, the J gene TRBJ2-1; the match to TRBD2 covers 7 bases. Looked up from germline, CDR1 is MRHNA and CDR2 is SNTAGT. V was pared by 2 bases and J by 2 bases, with 3 bases of the junction left unmatched. CDR3 length: 15 amino acids. CDR3 sequence: CASSDEAGAYNEQFF. The CDR3 nucleotides are TGTGCCAGCAGTGACGAGGCGGGAGCCTACAATGAGCAGTTCTTC.

The genes are TRBV11-2 and TRBJ1-6; TRBD1 matches 7 bases. The V and J ends lost 5 bases and 9 bases, in that order; junction bases with no gene match: 10. CDR3 length equals 15 residues. Germline CDR1 SGHAT, CDR2 FQNNGV. The chain's CDR3 is CASSPRQGSGSPLHF. The CDR3 DNA sequence: TGTGCCAGCAGCCCGAGACAGGGCAGTGGTTCACCCCTCCACTTT.

The chain employs TRBV7-9 and TRBJ2-5, with 10 nucleotides matching TRBD2. The CDR3 is made up of 15 amino acids. Trimming took 7 bases from V and 4 from J; bases not matched to a gene: 9. CDR1 and CDR2 (germline): SEHNR, FQNEAQ (reference sequence). The chain's CDR3 is CASTERGGPIETQYF. CDR3 in DNA: TGTGCCAGCACGGAGCGGGGGGGCCCTATAGAGACCCAGTACTTC.

The rearrangement joins TRBV29-1 to TRBJ1-4; 9 nucleotides match TRBD1. There are 13 residues in the CDR3. Germline V gene data show CDR1 as SQVTM and CDR2 as ANQGSEA. The V and J ends lost 6 bases and 8 bases, in that order; junction bases with no gene match: 7. This CDR3 is CSVGTGPSEKLFF. The CDR3, as DNA: TGCAGCGTGGGGACAGGGCCCAGCGAAAAACTGTTTTTT.

On this clone itself: At one end the junction does not follow the germline gene, possibly because of a read error. The chain employs TRBV7-2 and TRBJ1-3, with D uncertain. Germline V gene sequence: CDR1 SGHTA, CDR2 FQGNSA. The CDR3 is made up of 14 amino acids. CDR3 bases: TGTGCCAGCACCTTAGCGTCAGGAGGAAACACCATATATTTT. Residues: CASTLASGGNTIYF.

J is TRBJ1-2 and V is TRBV7-2; D remains ambiguous. The CDR3 is 13 residues long. V dropped 2 bases and J dropped 1 base, with 5 bases sitting between them. Germline V gene lookup returns CDR1 SGHTA and CDR2 FQGNSA. As DNA, the CDR3 is TGTGCCAGCAGCTTACAAAATAACTATGGCTACACCTTC. It specifies CASSLQNNYGYTF.

The chain is built from TRBV19 and TRBJ2-5, with 7 bases lining up with TRBD1. The CDR3 contains 14 residues. Germline assignment: CDR1 LNHDA and CDR2 SQIVND (reference sequence). The J segment lost 5 bases and the V segment lost 5 bases, leaving 8 bases of the junction unmatched. DNA of the CDR3: TGTGCCAGTAGTCTAGGGACAGTGGGTGAGACCCAGTACTTC. It translates to CASSLGTVGETQYF.

CDR3 residues: CASSQVDSGSSYEQYF. The CDR3 region has the DNA TGCGCCAGCAGCCAAGTCGATAGCGGAAGCTCCTACGAGCAGTACTTC. The chain has TRBV4-3 and TRBJ2-7; D might be TRBD2 (6 bases). The V end lost 1 base, the J end lost 0 bases, and 13 bases lay between the germline ends. The CDR3 covers 16 residues. The germline V gene encodes CDR1 LGHNA and CDR2 YSLEER.

The rearrangement uses TRBV19 and TRBJ1-6, with D perhaps matching TRBD1 (5 bases). V dropped 9 bases and J dropped 5 bases, with 17 bases sitting between them. Per the germline V gene, CDR1 is LNHDA and CDR2 is SQIVND (reference sequence). CDR3 length equals 15 residues. CDR3: CASRTGGQHNSPLHF. DNA for the CDR3: TGTGCCAGCCGTACAGGCGGACAACATAATTCACCCCTCCACTTT.

This sequence joins TRBV6-5 and TRBJ1-5; 9 nucleotides match TRBD1. The CDR3 has 14 amino acids. The V gene's germline CDR1 is MNHEY and CDR2 SVGAGI. Trimming at V came to 6 bases and at J to 6 bases, leaving 6 bases not matched to a gene. The CDR3 DNA reads TGTGCCAGCAGCCCACAGGGGGCGCCTCAGCCCCAGCATTTT. Protein product: CASSPQGAPQPQHF.

This chain joins TRBV5-1 and TRBJ1-1; 9 nucleotides align to TRBD1. CDR3 length equals 15 residues. V lost 3 bases and J lost 5; bases outside the gene matches: 8. CDR1 is SGHRS and CDR2 is YFSETQ in the germline V gene. CDR3 sequence (DNA): TGCGCCAGCAGCTCTTGGACAGGGGCGATGACTGAAGCTTTCTTT. It codes for CASSSWTGAMTEAFF.